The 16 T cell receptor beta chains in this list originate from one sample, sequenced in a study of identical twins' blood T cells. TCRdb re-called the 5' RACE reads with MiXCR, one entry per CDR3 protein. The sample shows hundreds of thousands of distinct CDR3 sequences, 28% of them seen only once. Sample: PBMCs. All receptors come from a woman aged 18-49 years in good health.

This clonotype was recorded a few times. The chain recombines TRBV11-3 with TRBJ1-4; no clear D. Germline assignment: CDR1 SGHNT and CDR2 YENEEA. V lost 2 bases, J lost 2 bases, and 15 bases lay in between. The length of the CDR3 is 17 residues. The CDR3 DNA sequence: TGTGCCAGCAGCTTAAGCTCTTGGACCGAGACTAATGAAAAACTGTTTTTT. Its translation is CASSLSSWTETNEKLFF. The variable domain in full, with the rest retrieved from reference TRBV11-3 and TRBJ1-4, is EAGVVQSPRYKIIEKKQPVAFWCNPISGHNTLYWYLQNLGQGPELLIRYENEEAVDDSQLPKDRFSAERLKGVDSTLKIQPAELGDSAVYLCASSLSSWTETNEKLFFGSGTQLSVL.

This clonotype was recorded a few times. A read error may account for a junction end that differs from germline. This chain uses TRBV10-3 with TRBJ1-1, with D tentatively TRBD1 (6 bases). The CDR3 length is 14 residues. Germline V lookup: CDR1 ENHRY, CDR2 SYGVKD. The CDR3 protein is CTISGRGTNTEAFF. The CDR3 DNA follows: TGTACCATCAGTGGGAGGGGGACGAACACTGAAGCTTTCTTT.

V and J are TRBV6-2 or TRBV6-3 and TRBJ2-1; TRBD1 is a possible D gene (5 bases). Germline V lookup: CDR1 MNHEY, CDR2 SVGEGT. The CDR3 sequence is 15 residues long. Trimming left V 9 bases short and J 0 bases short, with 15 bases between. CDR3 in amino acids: CASAKGSGSYNEQFF. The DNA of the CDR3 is TGTGCCAGTGCCAAGGGGTCGGGCTCCTACAATGAGCAGTTCTTC.

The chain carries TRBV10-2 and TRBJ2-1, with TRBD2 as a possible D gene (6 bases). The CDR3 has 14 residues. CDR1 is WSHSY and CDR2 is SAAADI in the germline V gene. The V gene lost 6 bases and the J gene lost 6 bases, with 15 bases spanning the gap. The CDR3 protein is CASRERLEGNEQFF. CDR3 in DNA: TGCGCCAGCAGGGAGCGACTAGAGGGCAATGAGCAGTTCTTC.

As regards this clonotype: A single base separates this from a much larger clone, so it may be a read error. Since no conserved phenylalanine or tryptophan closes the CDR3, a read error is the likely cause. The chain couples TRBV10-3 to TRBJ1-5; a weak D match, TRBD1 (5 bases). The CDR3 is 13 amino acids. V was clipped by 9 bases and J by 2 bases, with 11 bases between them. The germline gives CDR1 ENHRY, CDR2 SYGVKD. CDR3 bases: TGTGCCATAGCCGGGACTGGCAATCAGCCCCAGCATTCT. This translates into CAIAGTGNQPQHS.

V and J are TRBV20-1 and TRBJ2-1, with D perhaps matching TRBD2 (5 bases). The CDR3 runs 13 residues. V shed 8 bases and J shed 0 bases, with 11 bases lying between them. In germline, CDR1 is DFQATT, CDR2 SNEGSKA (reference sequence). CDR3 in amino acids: CSSTSSSYNEQFF. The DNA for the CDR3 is TGCAGTTCAACTAGTAGCTCCTACAATGAGCAGTTCTTC.

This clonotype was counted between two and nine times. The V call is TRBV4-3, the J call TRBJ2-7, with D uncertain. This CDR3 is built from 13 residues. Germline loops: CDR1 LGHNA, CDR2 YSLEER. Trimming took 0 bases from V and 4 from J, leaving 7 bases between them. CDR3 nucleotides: TGCGCCAGCAGCCAAGATAGTACTTACGAGCAGTACTTC. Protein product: CASSQDSTYEQYF.

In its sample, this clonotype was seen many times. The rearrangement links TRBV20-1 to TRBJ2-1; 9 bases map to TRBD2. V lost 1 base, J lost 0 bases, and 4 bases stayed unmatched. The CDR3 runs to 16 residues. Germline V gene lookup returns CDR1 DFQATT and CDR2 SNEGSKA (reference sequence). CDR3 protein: CSARGTSASSYNEQFF. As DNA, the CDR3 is TGCAGTGCTAGAGGGACTAGCGCGAGCTCCTACAATGAGCAGTTCTTC.

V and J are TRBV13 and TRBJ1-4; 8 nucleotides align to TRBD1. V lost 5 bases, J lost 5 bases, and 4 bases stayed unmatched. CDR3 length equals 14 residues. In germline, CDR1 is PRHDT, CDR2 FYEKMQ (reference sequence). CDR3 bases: TGTGCCAGCAGCCGGACAGGGATCAATGAAAAACTGTTTTTT. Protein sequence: CASSRTGINEKLFF.

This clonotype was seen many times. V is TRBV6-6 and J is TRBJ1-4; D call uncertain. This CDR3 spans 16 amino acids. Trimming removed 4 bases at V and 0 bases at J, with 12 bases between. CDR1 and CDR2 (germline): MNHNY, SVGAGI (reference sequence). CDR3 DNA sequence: TGTGCCAGCAGTTCCCCGACCGGACCAACTAATGAAAAACTGTTTTTT. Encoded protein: CASSSPTGPTNEKLFF.

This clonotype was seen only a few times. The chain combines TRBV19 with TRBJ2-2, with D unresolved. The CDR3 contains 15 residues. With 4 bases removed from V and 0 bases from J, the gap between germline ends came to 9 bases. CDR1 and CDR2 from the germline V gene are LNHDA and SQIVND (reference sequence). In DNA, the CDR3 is TGTGCCAGTAGTAGGTCCTACGCGAACACCGGGGAGCTGTTTTTT. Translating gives CASSRSYANTGELFF.

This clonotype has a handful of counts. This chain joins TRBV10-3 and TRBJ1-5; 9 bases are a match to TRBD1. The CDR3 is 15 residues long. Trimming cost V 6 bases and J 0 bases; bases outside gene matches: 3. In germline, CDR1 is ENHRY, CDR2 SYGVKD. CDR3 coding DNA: TGTGCCATCAGGAGGACAGGGGATAGCAATCAGCCCCAGCATTTT. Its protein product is CAIRRTGDSNQPQHF.

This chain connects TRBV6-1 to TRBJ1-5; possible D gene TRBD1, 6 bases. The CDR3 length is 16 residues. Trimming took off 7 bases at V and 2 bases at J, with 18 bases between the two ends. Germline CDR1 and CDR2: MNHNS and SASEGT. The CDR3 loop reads CASTSVLRGGNQPQHF. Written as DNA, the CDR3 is TGTGCCAGCACTTCCGTCCTCAGGGGCGGCAATCAGCCCCAGCATTTT.

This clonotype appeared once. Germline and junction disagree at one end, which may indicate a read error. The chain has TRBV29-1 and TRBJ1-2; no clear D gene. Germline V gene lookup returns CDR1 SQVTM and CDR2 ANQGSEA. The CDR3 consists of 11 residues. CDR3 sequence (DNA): TGCAGCGTTACGAGGACCTATGACTACACCTTC. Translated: CSVTRTYDYTF.

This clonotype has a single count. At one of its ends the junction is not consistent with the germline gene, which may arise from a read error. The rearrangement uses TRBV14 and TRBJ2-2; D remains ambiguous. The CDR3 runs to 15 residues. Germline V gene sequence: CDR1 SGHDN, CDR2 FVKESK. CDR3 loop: CASSQTYLNTRELFF. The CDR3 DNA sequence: TGTGCCAGCAGCCAAACTTACCTGAACACCAGGGAGCTGTTTTTT.

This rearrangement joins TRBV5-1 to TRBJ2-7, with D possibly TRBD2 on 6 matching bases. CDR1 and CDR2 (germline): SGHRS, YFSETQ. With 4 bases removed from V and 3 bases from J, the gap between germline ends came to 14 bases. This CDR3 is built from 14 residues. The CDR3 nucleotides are TGCGCCAGCAGCCATCTCGGGACTTTCTACGAGCAGTACTTC. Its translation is CASSHLGTFYEQYF.